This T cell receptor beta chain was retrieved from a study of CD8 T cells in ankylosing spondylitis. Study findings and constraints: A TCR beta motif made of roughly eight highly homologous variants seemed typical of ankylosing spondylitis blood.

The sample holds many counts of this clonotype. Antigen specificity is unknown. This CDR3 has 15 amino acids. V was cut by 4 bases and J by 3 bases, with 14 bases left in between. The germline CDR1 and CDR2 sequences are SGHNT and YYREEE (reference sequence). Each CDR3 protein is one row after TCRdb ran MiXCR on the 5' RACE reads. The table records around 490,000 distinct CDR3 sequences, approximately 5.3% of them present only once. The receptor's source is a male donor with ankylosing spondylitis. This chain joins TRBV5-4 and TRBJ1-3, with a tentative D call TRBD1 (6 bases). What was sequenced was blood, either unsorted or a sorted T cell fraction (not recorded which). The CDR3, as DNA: TGTGCCAGCAGCCCCGAGAGGGGGAATGGAAACACCATATATTTT. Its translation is CASSPERGNGNTIYF.